The sequence of this TCR beta chain was determined in a study of blood T cells in healthy people across ages. Study summary: Capturing about one barcoded beta molecule per two T cells was achieved by template switching.

The CDR3 loop spans 16 amino acids. CDR1 is MGHDK, CDR2 SYGVNS, per germline. Of note for this clonotype: The target antigen is unknown. The junction differs from germline at one of its ends, possibly a read error.

Points from the study as a whole: Per-million-T-cell TCR beta diversity fell roughly linearly with age.

A second PCR of roughly 6 to 12 cycles used a sample-barcoded 5' primer and a J-beta primer mix. Each cDNA molecule, via a template-switch adaptor with 12 random nucleotides, was tagged. Using its own MiXCR run on the 5' RACE reads, TCRdb lists one record per CDR3 protein. Altogether roughly 700,000 distinct CDR3 sequences are present, about half being singletons, with the ten largest covering under 35%. J is TRBJ2-1 and V is TRBV25-1, with D perhaps matching TRBD2 (7 bases). The material sequenced was blood. The receptor comes from an older woman in good health. This chain's CDR3 is CAPARGRERSYNERFF. The CDR3 DNA sequence: TGTGCCCCAGCCCGGGGGCGGGAGCGATCCTACAATGAGCGGTTCTTC.